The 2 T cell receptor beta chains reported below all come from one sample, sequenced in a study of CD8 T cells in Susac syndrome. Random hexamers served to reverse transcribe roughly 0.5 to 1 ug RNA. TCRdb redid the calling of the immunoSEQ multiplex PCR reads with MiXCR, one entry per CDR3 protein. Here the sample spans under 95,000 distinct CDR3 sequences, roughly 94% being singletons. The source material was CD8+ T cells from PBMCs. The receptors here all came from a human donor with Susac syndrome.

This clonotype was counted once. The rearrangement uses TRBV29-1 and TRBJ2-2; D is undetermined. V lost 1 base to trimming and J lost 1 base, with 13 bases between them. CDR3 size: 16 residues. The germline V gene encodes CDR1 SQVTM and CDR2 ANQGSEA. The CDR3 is CSVEVMGLLNTGELFF. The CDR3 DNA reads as TGCAGCGTTGAAGTCATGGGCCTCCTGAACACCGGGGAGCTGTTTTTT.

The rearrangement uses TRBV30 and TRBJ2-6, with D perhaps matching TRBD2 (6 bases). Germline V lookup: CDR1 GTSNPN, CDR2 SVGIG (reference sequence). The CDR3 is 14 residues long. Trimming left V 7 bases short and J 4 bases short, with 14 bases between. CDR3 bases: TGTGCCTCCCCAGGAGGGGACGGGGCCAACGTCCTGACTTTC. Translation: CASPGGDGANVLTF.